This TCR beta chain was profiled in a study of cytomegalovirus exposure and HLA in healthy donors. With 60 Vbeta and 13 Jbeta primers, the PCR was carried out. The table came from immunoSEQ multiplex PCR; TCRdb's copy has only in-frame clones and leaves some out. The sample carries approximately 150,000 clones, about 70% recorded once. Sequencing input: PBMCs. The TCR sequence derives from a male donor in good health and CMV-seronegative.

In DNA, the CDR3 is TGTGCCAGCAGCTCCTTTGGACAGGGCGAAGACGGCTACACCTTC. Protein: CASSSFGQGEDGYTF. The chain uses TRBV13 and TRBJ1-2, with 8 positions matching TRBD1. V dropped 4 bases and J dropped 8; count of bases not matched to a gene: 12. The V gene's germline CDR1 is PRHDT and CDR2 FYEKMQ (reference sequence). CDR3 length: 15 residues. The full variable domain, in which reference TRBV13 and TRBJ1-2 provide the parts outside the CDR3, is AAGVIQSPRHLIKEKRETATLKCYPIPRHDTVYWYQQGPGQDPQFLISFYEKMQSDKGSIPDRFSAQQFSDYHSELNMSSLELGDSALYFCASSSFGQGEDGYTFGSGTRLTVV.